This TCR beta chain was recovered during a study of blood T cell repertoires in COVID-19. Study-level information: Nucleic acid was either cDNA or gDNA, and it came from T cells, B-cell-depleted T cells, or PBMCs.

In the original analysis: Estimation of nucleated cell counts was performed using reference gene primer amplification. Measured with immunoSEQ multiplex PCR; TCRdb has only the in-frame clones, and not every one. From that table come the V and J calls and clone size; the DNA was used to work out D and trimming. The data show about 280,000 clones, around 90% seen once. V was trimmed by 2 bases and J by 4 bases, leaving 20 bases between them. The CDR3 totals 16 residues. The V gene's germline CDR1 is SQVTM and CDR2 ANQGSEA. Recruitment covered 20 to 25 US areas and drew participants whose ages spanned roughly 18 to 100 years.

The J gene is TRBJ1-1, the V gene TRBV29-1, with D tentatively TRBD1 (5 bases). The sequence was obtained from a woman in her late teens or twenties with acute COVID-19. The sample consisted of PBMCs or T cells enriched from blood (not recorded which). The CDR3 coding sequence is TGCAGCGTTGAATGGGGTGGGACCGGGACTAGCACTGAAGCTTTCTTT. Its translation: CSVEWGGTGTSTEAFF.